Reported below is one T cell receptor (beta chain). These data belong to a study of blood T cell repertoires in COVID-19. Across the whole study: Italy, Spain and the United States were the sources of the convalescent and acute COVID-19 samples. Sample material is recorded as cDNA or gDNA derived from T cells, B-cell-depleted T cells, or PBMCs.

Trimming left V 0 bases short and J 3 bases short, with 12 bases between. The germline V gene has CDR1 LNHNV and CDR2 YYDKDF (reference sequence). The CDR3 length is 16 residues. As handled by the study authors: Amplification from reference gene primers served as the basis for estimated nucleated cell counts. Generated by immunoSEQ multiplex PCR, the TCRdb table keeps only in-frame clones and is missing some. That table furnishes V, J and clone size, whereas the DNA furnished D and trimming. The sample carries 250,000 or so clones, 65% to 90% recorded once. This TCR derives from an older woman with acute or convalescent COVID-19. The chain couples TRBV15 to TRBJ1-3; D gene uncertain. The specimen was peripheral blood. Here the CDR3 DNA reads TGTGCCACCAGCAGAGATCAAATCGGGATTGGAAACACCATATATTTT. This sequence encodes CATSRDQIGIGNTIYF.